The rows below give T cell receptor beta chains drawn from one sample of a study of blood T cell repertoires in COVID-19. The repertoire was sequenced with immunoSEQ multiplex PCR; TCRdb's copy has only in-frame clones and lacks some. The sample consists of under 60,000 clones, less than 95% of them appearing once. The sample comprised peripheral blood. These receptors came from a human donor in a cohort sampled during active COVID-19. The CDR3 runs from the conserved cysteine through the conserved F or W. Fields, in order: clone size, V gene, D gene, J gene, CDR3 DNA, CDR3 protein. A D gene is named only where the DNA matches it firmly. Part of the rows lack a size; the others show once, few, many or a class for expanded clones.

>-|TRBV24-1|TRBD1|TRBJ2-2
TGTGCCACCAGTGATTTTCCAGACAGGGGGGACACCGGGGAGCTGTTTTTT
CATSDFPDRGDTGELFF
>-|TRBV11-1|-|TRBJ2-1
TGTGCCAGCAACCCCAGTCGAATTAACAATGAGCAGTTCTTC
CASNPSRINNEQFF
>-|TRBV5-6|TRBD2|TRBJ2-1
TGTGCCAGCAGCTCATCGACTAGCGGGAGAGGCGATGAGCAGTTCTTC
CASSSSTSGRGDEQFF
>-|TRBV15|-|TRBJ2-7
TGTGCCACCAGCAGAGATCAGGGCTACGAGCAGTACTTC
CATSRDQGYEQYF
>-|TRBV11-3|-|TRBJ2-7
TGTGCCAGCAGCTTGGCTCCCCAGGGTCTCCTGTACTTC
CASSLAPQGLLYF
>-|TRBV30|-|TRBJ2-5
TGTGCCTGGAGTAAAGAGGGAGGAGAGACCCAGTACTTC
CAWSKEGGETQYF
>-|TRBV7-9|-|TRBJ2-1
TGTGCCAGCAGCTCATTACGAACAGGGAACCAAATAAATGAGCAGTTCTTC
CASSSLRTGNQINEQFF
>once|TRBV3-1/TRBV3-2|-|TRBJ1-1
TGTGCCAGCAGCCAAGGGTTCGGAGGGCAGAGGGCTGAAGCTTTCTTT
CASSQGFGGQRAEAFF
>-|TRBV7-3|TRBD1|TRBJ1-1
TGTGCCAGCAGCCAACAGGGGCACACTGAAGCTTTCTTT
CASSQQGHTEAFF
>-|TRBV5-4|-|TRBJ1-2
TGTGCCAGCAGCTTGGAACAGACCTACCCATATGGCTACACCTTC
CASSLEQTYPYGYTF
>-|TRBV7-9|TRBD2|TRBJ2-1
TGTGCCAGCAGCTTAGGCGGGAGGGGAGGTGAGCAGTTCTTC
CASSLGGRGGEQFF
>-|TRBV4-2|-|TRBJ2-6
TGTGCCAGCAGCCTCCAAAATATGGGCGGGGCCAACGTCCTGACTTTC
CASSLQNMGGANVLTF
>-|TRBV7-8|-|TRBJ2-1
TGTGCCAGCAGCTTAGCTGAGAACAATGAGCAGTTCTTC
CASSLAENNEQFF
>-|TRBV2|-|TRBJ2-5
TGTGCCAGCCTGGGGCTTGGCGAGACCCAGTACTTC
CASLGLGETQYF
>-|TRBV11-2|TRBD1|TRBJ2-3
TGTGCCAGCAGCCCTGAACAGGGGGTCAGAGGCACAGATACGCAGTATTTT
CASSPEQGVRGTDTQYF
>-|TRBV5-8|-|TRBJ1-1
TGTGCCAGCAGCCCCGGTTTGAACACTGAAGCTTTCTTT
CASSPGLNTEAFF
>-|TRBV9|TRBD2|TRBJ2-5
TGTGCCAGCAGCGTCGCTAGCGGGAGAAGTGAGACCCAGTACTTC
CASSVASGRSETQYF
>-|TRBV4-1|-|TRBJ2-6
TGCGCCAGCAGCCAAGCAGGACAGCTCTCTGGGGCCAACGTCCTGACTTTC
CASSQAGQLSGANVLTF
>-|TRBV11-2|TRBD2|TRBJ2-5
TGTGCCAGCAGCTTAGATCCAGCGGGAGCGGGAGAGACCCAGTACTTC
CASSLDPAGAGETQYF